Given below is one T cell receptor (beta chain) in context. In the original workflow: Reference gene primers were amplified, and this amplification served to estimate nucleated cell counts. Method: immunoSEQ multiplex PCR; TCRdb's copy keeps in-frame clones and lacks some. The V and J calls and clone size come from that table; D and trimming were worked out from the DNA. Of 130,000 or so clones in the sample, 85% to 90% are singletons; the top ten hold 4.3%. This sample was taken from a study of blood T cell repertoires in COVID-19. Study overall: Samples of COVID-19 (acute and convalescent) were obtained from the United States, Italy and Spain.

The CDR3 extends over 17 amino acids. Trimming took 0 bases from V and 1 from J, leaving 15 bases between them. The germline V gene has CDR1 ENHRY and CDR2 SYGVKD. The clonotype comes from a human donor in a cohort sampled during active COVID-19. The rearrangement joins TRBV10-3 to TRBJ1-1, with a possible D match to TRBD1 (6 bases). Sequencing was carried out using peripheral blood. CDR3 sequence: CAISESAGTPRNTEAFF. In DNA, the CDR3 is TGTGCCATCAGTGAGTCCGCCGGGACACCAAGGAACACTGAAGCTTTCTTT.